Shown below are 25 T cell receptor beta chains from a single sample sequenced in a study of Graves' ophthalmopathy and Graves' hyperthyroidism. CDR3 regions of TCR beta were amplified from RNA transcripts. HTBI primers served in a first-round RT-PCR, which a second-round multiplex PCR followed. TCRdb reprocessed the multiplex PCR reads with MiXCR, giving one entry per CDR3 protein. The sample shows more than 1,000,000 distinct CDR3 sequences, about two fifths of them seen only once. The sequenced sample was peripheral blood or thyroid tissue (not recorded which). The receptors derive from an adult man with Graves' hyperthyroidism.

This clonotype was counted at least ten times. The chain recombines TRBV19 with TRBJ1-2; D perhaps matches TRBD1 (6 bases). The CDR3 length is 14 residues. The germline gives CDR1 LNHDA, CDR2 SQIVND (reference sequence). The V end was cut by 6 bases, the J end by 1 base, with 12 bases between. As DNA, the CDR3 is TGTGCCAGTAGCATGGACAGAATTAACTATGGCTACACCTTC. It yields the protein CASSMDRINYGYTF. Variable domain in full (rest from reference TRBV19 and TRBJ1-2): DGGITQSPKYLFRKEGQNVTLSCEQNLNHDAMYWYRQDPGQGLRLIYYSQIVNDFQKGDIAEGYSVSREKKESFPLTVTSAQKNPTAFYLCASSMDRINYGYTFGSGTRLTVV.

The V call is TRBV28, the J call TRBJ2-7, with 7 bases matching TRBD2. J lost 4 bases, V lost 10 bases, and 16 bases had no gene match. CDR1 is MDHEN, CDR2 SYDVKM, per germline. This CDR3 region has 15 residues. In DNA, the CDR3 is TGTGCCACCGTTATAAGCGGGAACGACCTTTACGAGCAGTACTTC. Its protein product is CATVISGNDLYEQYF.

This clonotype was recorded at least ten times. The J gene is TRBJ2-1, the V gene TRBV7-8; D may be TRBD1 or TRBD2 (5 bases each). V lost 4 bases, J lost 0 bases, and 13 bases lay in between. The germline V gene has CDR1 SGHVS and CDR2 FQNEAQ. CDR3 length: 16 amino acids. CDR3 loop: CASSSTTGTSYNEQFF. The CDR3, as DNA: TGTGCCAGCAGCTCAACAACCGGGACCTCCTACAATGAGCAGTTCTTC. Full variable domain (remainder filled in from reference TRBV7-8 and TRBJ2-1): GAGVSQSPRYKVAKRGQDVALRCDPISGHVSLFWYQQALGQGPEFLTYFQNEAQLDKSGLPSDRFFAERPEGSVSTLKIQRTQQEDSAVYLCASSSTTGTSYNEQFFGPGTRLTVL.

This clonotype was found many times. The chain has TRBV10-3 and TRBJ2-7; TRBD1 aligns across 7 bases. Germline CDR1 and CDR2: ENHRY and SYGVKD. V was pared by 11 bases and J by 3 bases, with 4 bases of the junction left unmatched. The CDR3 length is 11 residues. CDR3 coding DNA: TGTGCCGCAAGACAGGGCTACGAGCAGTACTTC. Residues: CAARQGYEQYF.

The table lists this clonotype with many counts. This rearrangement joins TRBV25-1 to TRBJ1-1; possible D gene TRBD1, 5 bases. Trimming stripped 3 bases from V and 1 base from J, with 9 bases between. The CDR3 consists of 14 residues. Germline V gene sequence: CDR1 MGHDK, CDR2 SYGVNS. The DNA of the CDR3 is TGTGCCAGCAGTGAGGCTACAGGGAACACTGAAGCTTTCTTT. It encodes CASSEATGNTEAFF.

Details on this clonotype: A single base separates this from a much larger clone, so it may be a read error. The conserved phenylalanine or tryptophan is not found at the CDR3 terminus, so this likely reflects a read error. The rearrangement joins TRBV10-3 to TRBJ2-7; D gene unclear. Germline V gene data show CDR1 as ENHRY and CDR2 as SYGVKD. V gave up 2 bases and J gave up 3 bases, with 11 bases separating them. This CDR3 has 14 residues. The CDR3 sequence: CAISEGWSNYEQYL. CDR3 nucleotides: TGTGCCATCAGTGAGGGTTGGTCTAACTACGAGCAGTACCTC.

For this clonotype: A read error may be the cause here, since a much bigger clone is one base away. J is TRBJ1-6 and V is TRBV20-1, with D unresolved. The CDR3 spans 15 residues. Trimming cost V 4 bases and J 3 bases, with 13 bases left between them. CDR1 is DFQATT, CDR2 SNEGSKA, per germline (reference sequence). In DNA, the CDR3 is TGCAGTGCTAATCCCACGAGCTTCTATAATTCACCCCTCCACTTT. This gives the protein CSANPTSFYNSPLHF.

This clonotype came up many times. This rearrangement joins TRBV19 to TRBJ1-5; no firm D call. V was pared by 1 base and J by 5 bases, with 3 bases between. The CDR3 covers 12 residues. The germline CDR1 and CDR2 sequences are LNHDA and SQIVND (reference sequence). DNA of the CDR3: TGTGCCAGTAGTATAGTTGATCAGCCCCAGCATTTT. Protein sequence: CASSIVDQPQHF.

Concerning this clonotype: A read error is likely, as this CDR3 ends without the conserved phenylalanine or tryptophan. It is unclear where the CDR3 begins or ends on the DNA, so no DNA is shown, and the CDR3 is as TCRdb lists it. This chain's CDR3 is CAISELAG. This chain links TRBV10-3 with TRBJ2-2. Germline CDR1 reads ENHRY; CDR2 reads SYGVKD. The CDR3 has 8 amino acids, counting both end residues.

This clonotype was counted ten times or more. The V gene is TRBV6-6, the J gene TRBJ1-4, with a tentative D call TRBD1 (6 bases). Germline V CDR1 and CDR2: MNHNY, SVGAGI (reference sequence). The V end was cut by 10 bases, the J end by 7 bases, with 19 bases between. The CDR3 has 14 amino acids. The CDR3 loop reads CATSSGGGGEKLFF. The CDR3 region has the DNA TGTGCCACAAGCTCCGGGGGCGGGGGTGAAAAACTGTTTTTT.

This clonotype has at least ten counts. The chain combines TRBV5-1 with TRBJ2-7, with 10 bases identical to TRBD1. V lost 3 bases and J lost 6; bases outside the gene matches: 0. This CDR3 region has 12 residues. In germline, CDR1 is SGHRS, CDR2 YFSETQ. The DNA for the CDR3 is TGCGCCAGCAGCTGGGACAGGGGCGAGCAGTACTTC. As protein: CASSWDRGEQYF.

J is TRBJ2-1 and V is TRBV7-9; no definite D call. Trimming removed 6 bases from V and 6 bases from J, with 18 bases in between. The germline V gene encodes CDR1 SEHNR and CDR2 FQNEAQ (reference sequence). The CDR3 runs 15 residues. CDR3 protein: CASRRELTRSNEQFF. CDR3 nucleotide sequence: TGTGCCAGCAGAAGAGAACTCACCAGATCCAATGAGCAGTTCTTC.

CDR3 sequence: CSSSYLGAWTETQYF. CDR3 DNA: TGTTCCAGCAGTTACTTGGGGGCATGGACTGAGACCCAGTACTTC. V gene TRBV10-3 combines with J gene TRBJ2-5, with D tentatively TRBD1 (6 bases). Germline loops: CDR1 ENHRY, CDR2 SYGVKD. The CDR3 runs to 15 residues.

This clonotype was seen ten or more times. The rearrangement joins TRBV6-6 to TRBJ1-5; TRBD1 agrees at 8 bases. The V and J ends lost 5 bases and 6 bases, in that order; junction bases with no gene match: 9. The CDR3 has 15 residues. CDR1 and CDR2 from the germline V gene are MNHNY and SVGAGI (reference sequence). CDR3 in amino acids: CASSATGGIVQPQHF. In DNA, the CDR3 is TGTGCCAGCAGTGCCACAGGGGGAATCGTTCAGCCCCAGCATTTT.

This clonotype was observed at least ten times. This chain connects TRBV20-1 to TRBJ1-4; no reliable D call. The CDR3 sequence is 14 residues long. CDR1 is DFQATT, CDR2 SNEGSKA, per germline (reference sequence). Trimming cost V 3 bases and J 7 bases, with 15 bases left between them. The chain's CDR3 is CSASNAASGEKLFF. CDR3 bases: TGCAGTGCTAGTAACGCAGCCTCTGGTGAAAAACTGTTTTTT.

This clonotype was observed a handful of times. This chain joins TRBV6-5 and TRBJ1-2; TRBD1 is a possible D gene (5 bases). The V end was cut by 6 bases, the J end by 4 bases, with 15 bases between. The CDR3 length is 14 residues. Germline V gene sequence: CDR1 MNHEY, CDR2 SVGAGI. The CDR3, as DNA: TGTGCCAGCAGCCGAGAGGGGTTGAGCTATGGCTACACCTTC. This encodes CASSREGLSYGYTF.

This clonotype has ten or more counts. The chain joins TRBV12-3 or TRBV12-4 to TRBJ2-5; TRBD2 aligns across 7 bases. There are 16 residues in the CDR3. The trim removed 8 bases at V and 3 bases at J, leaving 15 bases unmatched. CDR3 residues: CASGHSPTSNKETQYF. The DNA for the CDR3 is TGTGCCAGCGGACATTCCCCGACTAGCAACAAAGAGACCCAGTACTTC.

The chain couples TRBV7-2 to TRBJ2-7; a weak D match, TRBD1 (6 bases). In germline, CDR1 is SGHTA, CDR2 FQGNSA. V was pared by 7 bases and J by 0 bases, with 19 bases between. This CDR3 region has 16 residues. DNA of the CDR3: TGTGCCAGCACCGAATACCGGGACAACACCTCCTACGAGCAGTACTTC. Residues: CASTEYRDNTSYEQYF.

The chain employs TRBV6-1 and TRBJ2-7; D remains unclear. Trimming shortened V by 3 bases and J by 1 base, and 16 bases separated the two germline ends. The germline V gene encodes CDR1 MNHNS and CDR2 SASEGT. The CDR3 is made up of 16 amino acids. The CDR3 region is CASSDSVETESYEQYF. Here the CDR3 DNA reads TGTGCCAGCAGTGACTCGGTCGAGACCGAATCCTACGAGCAGTACTTC.

This chain links TRBV6-5 with TRBJ1-1; D might be TRBD1 (5 bases). V lost 6 bases, J lost 8 bases, and 13 bases lay in between. The V gene's germline CDR1 is MNHEY and CDR2 SVGAGI. CDR3 length equals 12 residues. CDR3 nucleotides: TGTGCCAGCAGAGCCGGGGCTCGCGAAGCTTTCTTT. Its translation is CASRAGAREAFF.

The gene calls are TRBV29-1 and TRBJ1-2; D uncertain. Germline loops: CDR1 SQVTM, CDR2 ANQGSEA. CDR3 length: 13 amino acids. The ends were cut back, 6 bases at V and 3 bases at J, with 14 bases in the middle. Here the CDR3 reads CSVPDPSDYGYTF. CDR3 in DNA: TGCAGCGTCCCAGATCCGTCCGACTATGGCTACACCTTC.

The chain carries TRBV19 and TRBJ2-5; D may correspond to TRBD1 or TRBD2 (5 bases each). CDR3 length: 14 residues. The V gene lost 3 bases and the J gene lost 3 bases, with 11 bases spanning the gap. Germline CDR1 LNHDA, CDR2 SQIVND (reference sequence). The CDR3: CASSIRDGEETQYF. In nucleotides, the CDR3 is TGTGCCAGTAGTATCCGGGACGGGGAAGAGACCCAGTACTTC.

This chain uses TRBV20-1 with TRBJ1-1, with D maybe TRBD1 (5 bases). The germline V and J ends were trimmed by 2 bases and 8 bases, with 12 bases remaining between them. The CDR3 sequence is 12 residues long. CDR1 and CDR2 (germline): DFQATT, SNEGSKA (reference sequence). Here the CDR3 DNA reads TGCAGTGCTAGACCCGGGGGGAGGGAAGCTTTCTTT. Translating gives CSARPGGREAFF.

This clonotype was seen ten or more times. J is TRBJ2-6 and V is TRBV13, with 9 bases lining up with TRBD1. J was trimmed by 4 bases and V by 1 base; bases with no gene match: 11. CDR1 PRHDT and CDR2 FYEKMQ come from the germline V gene (reference sequence). There are 19 residues in the CDR3. The CDR3 nucleotides are TGTGCCAGCAGCTTAGTTGGGACAGGGACGACTCTGGGGGCCAACGTCCTGACTTTC. It translates to CASSLVGTGTTLGANVLTF.

The chain joins TRBV5-4 to TRBJ2-7; D perhaps matches TRBD2 (5 bases). V lost 9 bases and J 7 bases, leaving 11 bases between the germline ends. The V gene's germline CDR1 is SGHNT and CDR2 YYREEE (reference sequence). CDR3 length: 10 amino acids. The CDR3 spells CATHEGEQYF. As DNA, the CDR3 is TGTGCCACCCATGAGGGAGAGCAGTACTTC.